This T cell receptor (beta chain) was documented in a study of T and B cells in COVID-19 patients. This clonotype was seen more than once but under ten times. TRB rearrangements were amplified by multiplex PCR with BIOMED2 TRB-A/B primers. TCRdb used MiXCR to reprocess the multiplex PCR reads, holding one entry per CDR3 protein. The sample includes 8,500 to 13,000 distinct CDR3 sequences, over 25% of them seen just once. Each TRB amplification used roughly 230-550 ng of genomic DNA from blood. The sequence was obtained from a human donor with active COVID-19. Material: blood.

The CDR3 DNA reads TGTGCCAGCAGCCAAGTGACAGGGAACACCGGGGAGCTGTTTTTT. Protein sequence: CASSQVTGNTGELFF. The genes are TRBV14 and TRBJ2-2, with a weak D call TRBD1 (6 bases). This CDR3 is built from 15 residues. The germline CDR1 and CDR2 sequences are SGHDN and FVKESK. Trimming took off 1 base at V and 1 base at J, with 7 bases between the two ends.